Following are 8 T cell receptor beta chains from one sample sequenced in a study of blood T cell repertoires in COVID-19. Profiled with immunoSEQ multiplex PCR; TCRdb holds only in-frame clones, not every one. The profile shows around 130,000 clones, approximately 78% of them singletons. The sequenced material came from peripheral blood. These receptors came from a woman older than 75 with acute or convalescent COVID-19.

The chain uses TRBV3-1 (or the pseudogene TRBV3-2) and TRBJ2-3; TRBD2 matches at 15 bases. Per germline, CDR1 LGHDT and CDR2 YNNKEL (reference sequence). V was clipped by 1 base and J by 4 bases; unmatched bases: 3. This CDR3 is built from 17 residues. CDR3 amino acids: CASSQAGLAGGPDTQYF. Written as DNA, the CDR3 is TGTGCCAGCAGCCAAGCTGGACTAGCGGGGGGGCCAGATACGCAGTATTTT.

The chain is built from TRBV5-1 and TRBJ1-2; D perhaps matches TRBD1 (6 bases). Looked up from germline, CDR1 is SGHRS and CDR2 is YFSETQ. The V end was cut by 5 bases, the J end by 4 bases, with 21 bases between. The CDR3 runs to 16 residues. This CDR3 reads CASRPSGTREIYGYTF. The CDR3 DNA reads TGCGCCAGCAGGCCTTCCGGGACACGCGAAATCTATGGCTACACCTTC. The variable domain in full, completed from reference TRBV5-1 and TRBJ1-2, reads KAGVTQTPRYLIKTRGQQVTLSCSPISGHRSVSWYQQTPGQGLQFLFEYFSETQRNKGNFPGRFSGRQFSNSRSEMNVSTLELGDSALYLCASRPSGTREIYGYTFGSGTRLTVV.

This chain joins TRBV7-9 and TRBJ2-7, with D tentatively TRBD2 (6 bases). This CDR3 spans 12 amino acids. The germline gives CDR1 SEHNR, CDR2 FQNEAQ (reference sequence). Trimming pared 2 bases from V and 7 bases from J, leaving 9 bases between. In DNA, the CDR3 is TGTGCCAGCAGCTTACGGGGGTGGGAGCAGTACTTC. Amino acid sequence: CASSLRGWEQYF.

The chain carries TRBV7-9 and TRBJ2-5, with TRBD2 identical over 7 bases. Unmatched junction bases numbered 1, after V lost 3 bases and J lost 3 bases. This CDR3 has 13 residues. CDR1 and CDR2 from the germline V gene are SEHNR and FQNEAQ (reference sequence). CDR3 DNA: TGTGCCAGCAGCTTTGCGGGGGAAGAGACCCAGTACTTC. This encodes CASSFAGEETQYF. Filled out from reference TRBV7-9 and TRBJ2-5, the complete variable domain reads DTGVSQNPRHKITKRGQNVTFRCDPISEHNRLYWYRQTLGQGPEFLTYFQNEAQLEKSRLLSDRFSAERPKGSFSTLEIQRTEQGDSAMYLCASSFAGEETQYFGPGTRLLVL.

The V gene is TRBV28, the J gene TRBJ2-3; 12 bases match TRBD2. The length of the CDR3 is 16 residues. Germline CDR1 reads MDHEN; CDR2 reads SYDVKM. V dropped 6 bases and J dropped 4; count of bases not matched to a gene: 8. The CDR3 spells CASRTRTSGVADTQYF. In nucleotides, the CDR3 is TGTGCCAGCAGAACTCGGACTAGCGGGGTGGCAGATACGCAGTATTTT.

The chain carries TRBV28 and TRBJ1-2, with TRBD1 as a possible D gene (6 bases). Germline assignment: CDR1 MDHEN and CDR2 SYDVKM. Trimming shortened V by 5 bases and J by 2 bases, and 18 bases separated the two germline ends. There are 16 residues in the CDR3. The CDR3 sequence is CASSLPSGRGNYGYTF. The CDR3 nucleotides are TGTGCCAGCAGTCTGCCTTCAGGGAGGGGGAACTATGGCTACACCTTC.

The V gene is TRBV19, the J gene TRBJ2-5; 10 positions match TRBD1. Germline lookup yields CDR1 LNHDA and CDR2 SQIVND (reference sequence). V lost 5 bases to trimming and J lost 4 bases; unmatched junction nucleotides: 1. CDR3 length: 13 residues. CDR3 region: CASSWTGGETQYF. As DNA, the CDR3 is TGTGCCAGTAGTTGGACAGGGGGAGAGACCCAGTACTTC.

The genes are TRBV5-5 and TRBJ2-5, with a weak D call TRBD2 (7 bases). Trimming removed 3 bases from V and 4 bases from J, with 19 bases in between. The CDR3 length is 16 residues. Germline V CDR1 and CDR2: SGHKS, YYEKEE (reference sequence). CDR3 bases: TGTGCCAGCAGCTACCGGGGGGCGGGGTTAGGAGAGACCCAGTACTTC. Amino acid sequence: CASSYRGAGLGETQYF. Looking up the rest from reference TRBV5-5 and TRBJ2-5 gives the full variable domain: DAGVTQSPTHLIKTRGQQVTLRCSPISGHKSVSWYQQVLGQGPQFIFQYYEKEERGRGNFPDRFSARQFPNYSSELNVNALLLGDSALYLCASSYRGAGLGETQYFGPGTRLLVL.